Below are 3 T cell receptor beta chains sequenced from a single sample in a study of neurological immune-mediated disorders. One entry per CDR3 protein, called by TCRdb with MiXCR from the 5' RACE reads. This table has roughly 60,000 distinct CDR3 sequences, roughly an eighth appearing once. The sequenced material came from PBMCs. The origin of the receptors is a man in his 60s in good health.

This clonotype was picked up many times. The chain recombines TRBV3-1 with TRBJ2-7, with 8 bases that match TRBD1. This CDR3 region has 21 residues. With 3 bases clipped from V and 4 bases from J, the junction kept 26 bases outside the gene matches. Germline V gives CDR1 LGHDT, CDR2 YNNKEL (reference sequence). CDR3 nucleotide sequence: TGTGCCAGCAGCCATAAGGGGGAATCATTCACCGGACAGGGACGTTTGTACGAGCAGTACTTC. Translated: CASSHKGESFTGQGRLYEQYF.

As to this clonotype: A much larger clone lies one base from this, so it may be a read error. The rearrangement joins TRBV6-4 to TRBJ1-2; 8 bases are shared with TRBD1. CDR3 length: 15 amino acids. Germline V CDR1 and CDR2: MRHNA, SNTAGT. Germline trimming cut 2 bases from V and 5 bases from J; bases unmatched to any gene: 7. The CDR3 loop reads CASSDVNRGTYGYTF. Here the CDR3 DNA reads TGTGCCAGCAGTGACGTAAACAGGGGGACTTATGGCTACACCTTC.

This clonotype appeared many times. J is TRBJ1-1 and V is TRBV20-1; the D is unclear. Trimming removed 4 bases at V and 6 bases at J, with 18 bases between. Germline CDR1 is DFQATT and CDR2 is SNEGSKA (reference sequence). The CDR3 is made up of 14 amino acids. The CDR3 DNA sequence: TGCAGTGCTATCGGAAGCCCCCGAGGCGCTGAAGCTTTCTTT. The encoded protein is CSAIGSPRGAEAFF.